One and the same sample provided the 13 T cell receptor beta chains below, sequenced in a study of response to subunit inactivated influenza vaccine. TCRdb processed the RT-PCR reads anew with MiXCR; each CDR3 protein has one entry. The sample has 550,000 to 800,000 distinct CDR3 sequences; about 14% are singletons. The sample in question was PBMCs from blood, obtained about 14 days before vaccination. Receptors originate from a man aged 45-65 years who received an inactivated influenza vaccine.

This clonotype appeared a few times. This chain joins TRBV11-2 and TRBJ2-1, with 8 positions matching TRBD2. Germline lookup yields CDR1 SGHAT and CDR2 FQNNGV. The CDR3 consists of 17 residues. The junction had 6 bases not matched to a gene; V was cut back by 0 bases and J by 2 bases. The CDR3 DNA reads TGTGCCAGCAGCTTAGATTTGGGCGGGGGGCCCTACAATGAGCAGTTCTTC. The encoded protein is CASSLDLGGGPYNEQFF.

This clonotype was found many times. The chain combines TRBV11-2 with TRBJ1-1; D perhaps matches TRBD1 (6 bases). Germline CDR1 is SGHAT and CDR2 is FQNNGV. V was pared by 1 base and J by 9 bases, with 18 bases between. The CDR3 is 15 amino acids. The CDR3 protein is CASSLVGDRKKQAFF. The DNA of the CDR3 is TGTGCCAGCAGCTTAGTAGGAGACAGGAAAAAGCAAGCTTTCTTT.

The chain joins TRBV2 to TRBJ2-2, with 11 nucleotides matching TRBD1. CDR3 length: 15 residues. Trimming removed 6 bases from V and 7 bases from J; junction bases left unmatched: 7. The V gene's germline CDR1 is SNHLY and CDR2 FYNNEI. The CDR3 DNA reads as TGTGCCAGCAGATGGACAGGGGGCGAAAGCGGGGAGCTGTTTTTT. Its protein product is CASRWTGGESGELFF.

The table lists this clonotype with a few counts. The CDR3 DNA sequence: TGCAGTGCTTTTAACAGGGGTAACTATGGCTACACCTTC. It yields the protein CSAFNRGNYGYTF. This chain joins TRBV20-1 and TRBJ1-2; 7 bases are a match to TRBD1. Per germline, CDR1 DFQATT and CDR2 SNEGSKA (reference sequence). This CDR3 has 13 residues. The ends lost 5 bases at V and 1 base at J; junction bases unmatched: 4.

This clonotype was found a few times. The chain joins TRBV30 to TRBJ2-3; D is ambiguous. The germline gives CDR1 GTSNPN, CDR2 SVGIG (reference sequence). Trimming stripped 0 bases from V and 1 base from J, with 8 bases between. This CDR3 has 14 residues. CDR3 protein: CAWSVGYGTDTQYF. CDR3 nucleotide sequence: TGTGCCTGGAGTGTTGGCTACGGCACAGATACGCAGTATTTT.

The chain links TRBV29-1 to TRBJ2-7; D might be TRBD1 (6 bases). Germline V gives CDR1 SQVTM, CDR2 ANQGSEA. Trimming pared 0 bases from V and 7 bases from J, leaving 19 bases between. The CDR3 is 15 amino acids. Here the CDR3 DNA reads TGCAGCGTTGAAGATCCGGGACATCCCCCGATGGAGCAGTACTTC. Its protein product is CSVEDPGHPPMEQYF.

This clonotype was seen more than once but under ten times. J is TRBJ2-5 and V is TRBV24-1, with 13 bases lining up with TRBD2. The V gene's germline CDR1 is KGHDR and CDR2 SFDVKD. Trimming took 4 bases from V and 5 from J; bases not matched to a gene: 6. The CDR3 sequence is 16 residues long. CDR3 region: CATSEFGTSGDETQYF. CDR3 sequence (DNA): TGTGCCACCAGTGAATTTGGGACTAGCGGGGATGAGACCCAGTACTTC.

This clonotype has more than one count but fewer than ten. The CDR3 region is CASSPSGTSYLNEQFF. The CDR3, as DNA: TGTGCCAGCTCACCGTCCGGGACTAGCTACTTAAATGAGCAGTTCTTC. J is TRBJ2-1 and V is TRBV18, with 9 bases matching TRBD2. The V and J ends lost 3 bases and 7 bases, in that order; junction bases with no gene match: 10. The CDR3 consists of 16 residues. Germline V CDR1 and CDR2: KGHSH, LQKENI. The full variable domain, completed using reference TRBV18 and TRBJ2-1, is NAGVMQNPRHLVRRRGQEARLRCSPMKGHSHVYWYRQLPEEGLKFMVYLQKENIIDESGMPKERFSAEFPKEGPSILRIQQVVRGDSAAYFCASSPSGTSYLNEQFFGPGTRLTVL.

This clonotype was counted a few times. The CDR3 nucleotides are TGTGCCAGTTTAGCCGGGACAGGGGGAGGAAGCAATCAGCCCCAGCATTTT. Its translation is CASLAGTGGGSNQPQHF. V gene TRBV19 combines with J gene TRBJ1-5, with 11 bases lining up with TRBD1. CDR3 length: 17 amino acids. V shed 8 bases and J 1 base; nucleotides not matched to a gene: 10. Germline loops: CDR1 LNHDA, CDR2 SQIVND (reference sequence).

This chain connects TRBV5-1 to TRBJ1-1, with a possible D match to TRBD1 (6 bases). Deletions cut 4 bases from V and 6 bases from J, with 16 bases between. This CDR3 has 14 amino acids. Germline V CDR1 and CDR2: SGHRS, YFSETQ. As DNA, the CDR3 is TGCGCCAGCAGCACGGACAGTATCCGAGCTGAAGCTTTCTTT. Protein product: CASSTDSIRAEAFF.

The chain links TRBV7-9 to TRBJ2-7; D assignment may be TRBD1 or TRBD2 (5 bases each). Germline V gene data show CDR1 as SEHNR and CDR2 as FQNEAQ (reference sequence). Deletions cut 5 bases from V and 2 bases from J, with 16 bases between. The CDR3 spans 15 residues. The CDR3 DNA is TGTGCCAGCAGCCGCGACAGAATCGGGGCCTACGAGCAGTACTTC. This sequence encodes CASSRDRIGAYEQYF.

This clonotype was found a few times. This chain connects TRBV28 to TRBJ2-7; 11 nucleotides agree with TRBD2. J lost 6 bases, V lost 2 bases, and 6 bases had no gene match. Germline V CDR1 and CDR2: MDHEN, SYDVKM. The CDR3 extends over 15 amino acids. Here the CDR3 reads CASSLPLAGGTEQYF. DNA for the CDR3: TGTGCCAGCAGTTTACCGCTAGCGGGAGGCACCGAGCAGTACTTC. The full variable domain, with the rest looked up from reference TRBV28 and TRBJ2-7, is DVKVTQSSRYLVKRTGEKVFLECVQDMDHENMFWYRQDPGLGLRLIYFSYDVKMKEKGDIPEGYSVSREKKERFSLILESASTNQTSMYLCASSLPLAGGTEQYFGPGTRLTVT.

This clonotype was seen many times. The rearrangement uses TRBV6-2 or TRBV6-3 and TRBJ1-1; possibly TRBD1 for D (6 bases). The V gene lost 2 bases and the J gene lost 2 bases, with 12 bases spanning the gap. Looked up from germline, CDR1 is MNHEY and CDR2 is SVGEGT. The CDR3 is 15 amino acids. This chain's CDR3 is CASSYTAGANTEAFF. In DNA, the CDR3 is TGTGCCAGCAGTTACACGGCAGGGGCCAACACTGAAGCTTTCTTT.